These 22 T cell receptor beta chains were sequenced from one sample in a study of T-cell reconstitution after alpha-beta-depleted transplantation in children. Unique molecular identifiers tagged the TCRbeta library. One entry per CDR3 protein results from TCRdb running MiXCR on the PCR reads. This table has approximately 79,000 distinct CDR3 sequences, roughly 18% appearing once. The material was PBMCs, mostly from graft donor cells, obtained 360 days after TCRalphabeta/CD19-depleted stem cell transplant. These receptors were taken from a male patient aged 2-15 years who had a stem cell transplant for acute lymphoblastic leukemia, so the T cells may come from the graft donor.

CDR3 residues: CASSGRSSYNEQFF. Here the CDR3 DNA reads TGTGCCAGCAGTGGAAGGAGCTCCTACAATGAGCAGTTCTTC. This sequence joins TRBV6-1 and TRBJ2-1, with D unresolved. Germline V gene lookup returns CDR1 MNHNS and CDR2 SASEGT. The CDR3 has 14 amino acids. The germline V and J ends were trimmed by 4 bases and 0 bases, with 7 bases remaining between them.

This clonotype has only a few counts. The chain joins TRBV6-5 to TRBJ2-7, with TRBD1 identical over 10 bases. The germline V gene encodes CDR1 MNHEY and CDR2 SVGAGI. V lost 0 bases and J lost 0; bases outside the gene matches: 5. The CDR3 length is 17 residues. The CDR3 DNA reads as TGTGCCAGCAGTTACTCATCGGGACAGGGGAGCTCCTACGAGCAGTACTTC. This translates into CASSYSSGQGSSYEQYF.

The CDR3 DNA follows: TGCGCCAGCAGCCCTGGGTCAGCCGAGGGGTACGAGCAGTACTTC. Protein sequence: CASSPGSAEGYEQYF. The chain recombines TRBV5-1 with TRBJ2-7; D tentatively reads TRBD1 or TRBD2 (5 bases each). Germline V gives CDR1 SGHRS, CDR2 YFSETQ. The V end lost 4 bases, the J end lost 4 bases, and 18 bases lay between the germline ends. The CDR3 loop spans 15 amino acids.

In its sample, this clonotype was seen a few times. The J gene is TRBJ2-5, the V gene TRBV7-9; perhaps TRBD1 as D (7 bases). Per germline, CDR1 SEHNR and CDR2 FQNEAQ (reference sequence). The CDR3 sequence is 16 residues long. Deletions cut 2 bases from V and 5 bases from J, with 18 bases between. The CDR3 bases are TGTGCCAGCAGCTTATATTGGGGCAGGGGGAGGGAGACCCAGTACTTC. Translation: CASSLYWGRGRETQYF.

The chain combines TRBV28 with TRBJ2-1, with 15 bases matching TRBD2. Germline values: CDR1 MDHEN, CDR2 SYDVKM. The V segment lost 4 bases and the J segment 8 bases; nucleotides outside the gene matches: 15. The CDR3 runs 19 residues. The CDR3 reads CASSSSPPRTSGRADEQFF. CDR3 DNA: TGTGCCAGCAGTTCCTCCCCCCCGCGGACTAGCGGGAGGGCCGATGAGCAGTTCTTC. The full variable domain, rest sourced from reference TRBV28 and TRBJ2-1, is DVKVTQSSRYLVKRTGEKVFLECVQDMDHENMFWYRQDPGLGLRLIYFSYDVKMKEKGDIPEGYSVSREKKERFSLILESASTNQTSMYLCASSSSPPRTSGRADEQFFGPGTRLTVL.

This clonotype was seen a handful of times. The chain is built from TRBV12-3 or TRBV12-4 and TRBJ2-4, with D possibly matching TRBD1 (6 bases). Trimming left V 5 bases short and J 0 bases short, with 11 bases between. The CDR3 totals 15 residues. The CDR3 spells CASSRQVVAKNIQYF. Written as DNA, the CDR3 is TGTGCCAGCAGTCGACAGGTGGTAGCCAAAAACATTCAGTACTTC.

The chain couples TRBV20-1 to TRBJ1-5, with 9 nucleotides matching TRBD1. V dropped 4 bases and J dropped 7; count of bases not matched to a gene: 5. Germline CDR1 reads DFQATT; CDR2 reads SNEGSKA (reference sequence). This CDR3 contains 13 residues. DNA of the CDR3: TGCAGTGCTACGGGACAGGGAGAGCAGCCCCAGCATTTT. It is translated as CSATGQGEQPQHF.

This clonotype was found a few times. This chain connects TRBV28 to TRBJ2-7; 7 bases fit TRBD1. CDR3 size: 15 residues. The J segment lost 7 bases and the V segment lost 4 bases, leaving 13 bases of the junction unmatched. CDR1 and CDR2 (germline): MDHEN, SYDVKM. The CDR3 sequence: CASSSDREGVWEQYF. The CDR3 bases are TGTGCCAGCAGTTCCGACAGGGAAGGCGTATGGGAGCAGTACTTC.

The chain uses TRBV20-1 and TRBJ2-1, with 9 bases matching TRBD2. The CDR3 contains 14 residues. The germline gives CDR1 DFQATT, CDR2 SNEGSKA (reference sequence). The V and J ends lost 1 base and 9 bases, in that order; junction bases with no gene match: 7. The CDR3 is CSARVAGGPSEQFF. Written as DNA, the CDR3 is TGCAGTGCTAGAGTTGCGGGAGGGCCTAGTGAGCAGTTCTTC.

The gene calls are TRBV4-1 and TRBJ2-7; D is unclear. This CDR3 spans 15 amino acids. The germline gives CDR1 MGHRA, CDR2 YSYEKL. V gave up 0 bases and J gave up 6 bases, with 15 bases separating them. The chain's CDR3 is CASSQESRFGLEQYF. The CDR3 DNA is TGCGCCAGCAGCCAAGAAAGCAGATTCGGGCTCGAGCAGTACTTC.

The chain carries TRBV29-1 and TRBJ2-4, with a weak D call TRBD1 (5 bases). CDR1 is SQVTM and CDR2 is ANQGSEA in the germline V gene. The CDR3 is 13 amino acids. Trimming stripped 4 bases from V and 3 bases from J, with 10 bases between. The CDR3 here is CSVVGDGKNIQYF. CDR3 in DNA: TGCAGCGTTGTAGGGGATGGCAAAAACATTCAGTACTTC.

This clonotype turned up a few times. This chain links TRBV5-1 with TRBJ1-2; D not resolved. Trimming left V 4 bases short and J 4 bases short, with 8 bases between. The CDR3 extends over 12 amino acids. Germline lookup yields CDR1 SGHRS and CDR2 YFSETQ. The CDR3 protein is CASSASGYGYTF. CDR3 coding DNA: TGCGCCAGCAGCGCGTCCGGCTATGGCTACACCTTC.

This clonotype came up many times. The CDR3, as DNA: TGTGCCAGCAGTTTCGGGGGGGCAGCCGCTCAAGCTTTCTTT. This encodes CASSFGGAAAQAFF. The genes are TRBV12-3 or TRBV12-4 and TRBJ1-1, with D maybe TRBD1 (6 bases). Deletions cut 3 bases from V and 9 bases from J, with 17 bases between. The CDR3 is made up of 14 amino acids.

This clonotype was counted ten times or more. The rearrangement joins TRBV6-5 to TRBJ2-5; D may be TRBD1 (6 bases). CDR1 is MNHEY and CDR2 is SVGAGI in the germline V gene. Trimming stripped 7 bases from V and 5 bases from J, with 17 bases between. The CDR3 sequence is 14 residues long. The CDR3 DNA reads as TGTGCCAGCACTCTGGACAGAGCAAGGGAGACCCAGTACTTC. Its translation is CASTLDRARETQYF.

The chain couples TRBV11-2 to TRBJ1-1; D not certain. Germline loops: CDR1 SGHAT, CDR2 FQNNGV. The CDR3 consists of 13 residues. V was trimmed by 2 bases and J by 1 base, leaving 5 bases between them. This CDR3 is CASSLKSNTEAFF. The CDR3 region has the DNA TGTGCCAGCAGCTTAAAATCGAACACTGAAGCTTTCTTT.

The rearrangement joins TRBV13 to TRBJ2-7; 13 bases match TRBD2. Losses at the gene ends were 4 bases for V and 4 bases for J; bases not matched to a gene: 13. Germline CDR1 is PRHDT and CDR2 is FYEKMQ (reference sequence). The CDR3 has 18 residues. The CDR3 DNA reads as TGTGCCAGCAGCTCCCAGCTCCCTCGGACTAGCGGGAGTTACGAGCAGTACTTC. Translating it yields CASSSQLPRTSGSYEQYF.

This clonotype has just a few counts. This rearrangement joins TRBV28 to TRBJ2-2, with no clear D. There are 13 residues in the CDR3. The V gene lost 8 bases and the J gene lost 6 bases, with 13 bases spanning the gap. CDR1 and CDR2 (germline): MDHEN, SYDVKM. This chain's CDR3 is CASLTKIPGELFF. The CDR3 DNA sequence: TGTGCCAGCCTTACTAAGATCCCCGGGGAGCTGTTTTTT.

The V call is TRBV9, the J call TRBJ2-3, with 11 nucleotides matching TRBD2. This CDR3 has 16 amino acids. Germline V CDR1 and CDR2: SGDLS, YYNGEE. Unmatched junction bases numbered 3, after V lost 0 bases and J lost 3 bases. This CDR3 is CASSVVPSGGTDTQYF. The DNA for the CDR3 is TGTGCCAGCAGCGTAGTCCCTAGCGGGGGGACAGATACGCAGTATTTT.

This clonotype showed up many times. The junction differs from germline at one of its ends, possibly a read error. The V gene is TRBV20-1, the J gene TRBJ2-6; 7 bases fit TRBD1. Germline V lookup: CDR1 DFQATT, CDR2 SNEGSKA (reference sequence). This CDR3 contains 16 residues. The DNA of the CDR3 is TGCAGTGCGAGAGCGACAGGGACCTCTGGGGCCAACGTCCTGACTTTC. Its protein is CSARATGTSGANVLTF.

The chain carries TRBV12-3 or TRBV12-4 and TRBJ2-1; the D is unclear. V was clipped by 6 bases and J by 4 bases, with 7 bases between them. The CDR3 is made up of 12 amino acids. For the CDR3, the DNA is TGTGCCAGCAGGCCCGGATACAATGAGCAGTTCTTC. As protein: CASRPGYNEQFF.

This clonotype was picked up one time. The CDR3 DNA reads TGTGCCAGTAGTATAGATCTGTACAATGAGCAGTTCTTC. It translates to CASSIDLYNEQFF. The rearrangement links TRBV19 to TRBJ2-1; no reliable D call. This CDR3 region has 13 residues. V was pared by 0 bases and J by 4 bases, with 4 bases between. From germline, CDR1 is LNHDA and CDR2 SQIVND (reference sequence).

This chain connects TRBV5-8 to TRBJ2-3; weak D call: TRBD2 (5 bases). Germline CDR1 reads SGHTS; CDR2 reads YDEGEE. Trimming removed 4 bases at V and 0 bases at J, with 12 bases between. The length of the CDR3 is 15 residues. In DNA form, the CDR3 reads TGTGCCAGCAGCACCCCGGGAACAAGCACAGATACGCAGTATTTT. Translating it yields CASSTPGTSTDTQYF.